The 22 T cell receptor beta chains below all came from one sample that was sequenced in a study of blood T cell repertoires in COVID-19. Using immunoSEQ multiplex PCR, the repertoire was profiled, and TCRdb retains in-frame clones only, with some absent. The sample shows 120,000 or so clones, around 74% of them seen only once. Sequenced input: peripheral blood. The receptor set was obtained from a man between 60 and 75 years old with acute or convalescent COVID-19.

This clone was recorded once. This chain links TRBV5-1 with TRBJ2-1; TRBD2 matches 9 bases. J gave up 6 bases and V 5 bases, and 3 bases lay outside the gene matches. The CDR3 extends over 13 amino acids. Germline-derived CDR1 and CDR2 are SGHRS and YFSETQ. The CDR3 DNA reads as TGCGCCAGCAGTCGCGGGAGGGCCAATGAGCAGTTCTTC. This sequence encodes CASSRGRANEQFF.

This chain joins TRBV5-1 and TRBJ1-1; a weak D match, TRBD1 (6 bases). The CDR3 covers 15 residues. CDR1 is SGHRS and CDR2 is YFSETQ in the germline V gene. The V end was cut by 2 bases, the J end by 5 bases, with 16 bases between. The CDR3 bases are TGCGCCAGCAGCTTAACAACAGGGCAAGGAACTGAAGCTTTCTTT. Translating gives CASSLTTGQGTEAFF.

CDR3 region: CASSIGTAAMNTEAFF. The CDR3, as DNA: TGCGCCAGCAGCATAGGGACAGCTGCAATGAACACTGAAGCTTTCTTT. The V and J genes are TRBV5-1 and TRBJ1-1; 7 nucleotides agree with TRBD1. The CDR3 has 16 residues. Germline CDR1 is SGHRS and CDR2 is YFSETQ. V shed 4 bases, J shed 0 bases, and the junction held 9 bases outside the gene matches.

The CDR3 spells CASRHPGTGGIEAFF. In DNA, the CDR3 is TGCGCCAGCAGACACCCCGGGACAGGGGGCATTGAGGCTTTCTTT. The genes are TRBV5-1 and TRBJ1-1; 12 positions agree with TRBD1. CDR1 SGHRS and CDR2 YFSETQ come from the germline V gene. The CDR3 runs to 15 residues. J lost 11 bases, V lost 5 bases, and 13 bases had no gene match. Complete variable domain (other parts from reference TRBV5-1 and TRBJ1-1): KAGVTQTPRYLIKTRGQQVTLSCSPISGHRSVSWYQQTPGQGLQFLFEYFSETQRNKGNFPGRFSGRQFSNSRSEMNVSTLELGDSALYLCASRHPGTGGIEAFFGQGTRLTVV.

V and J are TRBV5-6 and TRBJ1-2, with D possibly TRBD1 on 5 matching bases. Trimming cost V 2 bases and J 1 base, with 12 bases left between them. CDR3 length: 15 residues. Germline V gene sequence: CDR1 SGHDT, CDR2 YYEEEE. CDR3 protein: CASSFRPGINYGYTF. The CDR3 DNA reads TGTGCCAGCAGCTTTAGGCCAGGGATTAACTATGGCTACACCTTC.

This sequence joins TRBV4-1 and TRBJ1-2; 7 bases line up with TRBD1. CDR1 and CDR2 (germline): MGHRA, YSYEKL. The V segment lost 3 bases and the J segment 4 bases; nucleotides outside the gene matches: 8. CDR3 size: 15 residues. CDR3 sequence reads: CASSHPGQSIYGYTF. CDR3 nucleotide sequence: TGCGCCAGCAGCCACCCGGGACAGTCAATCTATGGCTACACCTTC.

The V call is TRBV5-1, the J call TRBJ1-1; the D gene is possibly TRBD1 (6 bases). CDR3 size: 16 residues. Germline V gene data show CDR1 as SGHRS and CDR2 as YFSETQ. V lost 0 bases to trimming and J lost 4 bases, with 16 bases between them. The CDR3: CASSLAWEGGSTEAFF. In DNA form, the CDR3 reads TGCGCCAGCAGCTTGGCTTGGGAAGGGGGATCCACTGAAGCTTTCTTT.

The chain uses TRBV30 and TRBJ1-6, with a tentative D call TRBD1 (6 bases). V lost 6 bases, J lost 0 bases, and 12 bases lay in between. Germline values: CDR1 GTSNPN, CDR2 SVGIG (reference sequence). The CDR3 runs 15 residues. CDR3 in DNA: TGTGCCTGTCCAGACAGGAGCTCCTATAATTCACCCCTCCACTTT. This codes for CACPDRSSYNSPLHF. The full variable domain, completed using reference TRBV30 and TRBJ1-6, is SQTIHQWPATLVQPVGSPLSLECTVEGTSNPNLYWYRQAAGRGLQLLFYSVGIGQISSEVPQNLSASRPQDRQFILSSKKLLLSDSGFYLCACPDRSSYNSPLHFGNGTRLTVT.

The chain carries TRBV6-2 or TRBV6-3 and TRBJ2-7, with 7 positions matching TRBD2. The trim removed 5 bases at V and 3 bases at J, leaving 16 bases unmatched. The CDR3 has 17 amino acids. Germline assignment: CDR1 MNHEY and CDR2 SVGEGT. The CDR3 DNA sequence: TGTGCCAGCAGTCCCAACAAAGGACGGACTAGTGTCTACGAGCAGTACTTC. Encoded protein: CASSPNKGRTSVYEQYF.

This clone was seen only once. The CDR3 bases are TGTGCCAGCAGTGATACTGGGCGTGACACCGGGGAGCTGTTTTTT. Its translation is CASSDTGRDTGELFF. The rearrangement joins TRBV25-1 to TRBJ2-2; D unresolved. Between the trimmed V and J ends, which lost 3 bases and 3 bases, there was a span of 11 bases. The CDR3 extends over 15 amino acids. Germline V gene data show CDR1 as MGHDK and CDR2 as SYGVNS.

This clone has only a few counts. This chain uses TRBV5-3 with TRBJ1-1; 7 positions match TRBD1. TRBV5-3 counts as an open reading frame of uncertain function. The CDR3 consists of 18 residues. Germline trimming cut 3 bases from V and 5 bases from J; bases unmatched to any gene: 19. CDR3 sequence (DNA): TGTGCCAGAAGCTCAGGTACAGGGGCTTTAAGGGATCAGACTGAAGCTTTCTTT. It translates to CARSSGTGALRDQTEAFF.

The V gene is TRBV10-3, the J gene TRBJ1-1; TRBD1 agrees at 9 bases. Germline V CDR1 and CDR2: ENHRY, SYGVKD. The CDR3 has 15 residues. V dropped 2 bases and J dropped 1; count of bases not matched to a gene: 2. For the CDR3, the DNA is TGTGCCATCAGTGAGGGACAGGGGAAGAACACTGAAGCTTTCTTT. It encodes CAISEGQGKNTEAFF.

This sequence joins TRBV5-1 and TRBJ2-3, with a weak D call TRBD1 (6 bases). Trimming took off 1 base at V and 6 bases at J, with 15 bases between the two ends. The CDR3 length is 15 residues. The germline CDR1 and CDR2 sequences are SGHRS and YFSETQ. CDR3 in amino acids: CASSLNRARGDTQYF. CDR3 DNA sequence: TGCGCCAGCAGCTTGAACAGGGCCCGTGGGGATACGCAGTATTTT.

This clone was seen only a few times. V gene TRBV5-1 combines with J gene TRBJ2-7; 12 bases are a match to TRBD2. Germline lookup yields CDR1 SGHRS and CDR2 YFSETQ. This CDR3 region has 16 residues. V was pared by 4 bases and J by 3 bases, with 8 bases of the junction left unmatched. CDR3 protein: CASSPELAGGFYEQYF. CDR3 nucleotide sequence: TGCGCCAGCAGCCCGGAACTAGCGGGGGGATTCTACGAGCAGTACTTC.

The gene calls are TRBV12-3 or TRBV12-4 and TRBJ1-2; D is unclear. This CDR3 has 13 residues. V lost 1 base to trimming and J lost 3 bases, with 6 bases between them. The CDR3, as DNA: TGTGCCAGCAGTTTAGATCCCGACTATGGCTACACCTTC. Translated, it gives CASSLDPDYGYTF.

The chain employs TRBV30 and TRBJ2-2; D might be TRBD2 (6 bases). The V end lost 0 bases, the J end lost 6 bases, and 23 bases lay between the germline ends. CDR3 length equals 18 residues. Looked up from germline, CDR1 is GTSNPN and CDR2 is SVGIG (reference sequence). The CDR3 reads CAWSVLGLVRTGAGELFF. CDR3 in DNA: TGTGCCTGGAGTGTACTAGGGCTAGTTAGGACGGGGGCCGGGGAGCTGTTTTTT.

V and J are TRBV6-1 and TRBJ2-1, with 11 bases aligning to TRBD2. This CDR3 has 16 amino acids. Trimming at V came to 0 bases and at J to 12 bases, leaving 10 bases not matched to a gene. From germline, CDR1 is MNHNS and CDR2 SASEGT. This chain's CDR3 is CASSEAILAGALGQFF. As DNA, the CDR3 is TGTGCCAGCAGTGAAGCGATACTAGCGGGGGCCCTAGGGCAGTTCTTC.

V is TRBV19 and J is TRBJ1-2; D perhaps matches TRBD1 (5 bases). The CDR3 has 12 amino acids. The germline V gene encodes CDR1 LNHDA and CDR2 SQIVND (reference sequence). V was pared by 8 bases and J by 5 bases, with 12 bases between. CDR3 protein: CASSPGRYGYTF. CDR3 nucleotides: TGTGCCAGTTCCCCAGGGAGGTATGGCTACACCTTC.

V usage is TRBV5-6 and J usage is TRBJ2-7; 8 bases agree with TRBD1. Germline V CDR1 and CDR2: SGHDT, YYEEEE. The CDR3 contains 16 residues. V lost 4 bases and J lost 2; bases outside the gene matches: 11. DNA of the CDR3: TGTGCCAGCAGCCCCCCGGGACAGGTGATGACCTACGAGCAGTACTTC. Residues: CASSPPGQVMTYEQYF. Using reference TRBV5-6 and TRBJ2-7 for the parts outside the CDR3, the full variable domain is DAGVTQSPTHLIKTRGQQVTLRCSPKSGHDTVSWYQQALGQGPQFIFQYYEEEERQRGNFPDRFSGHQFPNYSSELNVNALLLGDSALYLCASSPPGQVMTYEQYFGPGTRLTVT.

This clone was seen just once. The V call is TRBV7-6, the J call TRBJ1-2; possibly TRBD1 for D (5 bases). V gave up 2 bases and J gave up 4 bases, with 23 bases separating them. The length of the CDR3 is 18 residues. CDR1 and CDR2 from the germline V gene are SGHVS and FNYEAQ. The CDR3 coding sequence is TGTGCCAGCAGCTTAACGGTAACAGGCAGACTTCCCTCCTATGGCTACACCTTC. This codes for CASSLTVTGRLPSYGYTF. Using reference TRBV7-6 and TRBJ1-2 for the parts outside the CDR3, the full variable domain is GAGVSQSPRYKVTKRGQDVALRCDPISGHVSLYWYRQALGQGPEFLTYFNYEAQQDKSGLPNDRFSAERPEGSISTLTIQRTEQRDSAMYRCASSLTVTGRLPSYGYTFGSGTRLTVV.

This chain links TRBV9 with TRBJ2-3; 8 nucleotides align to TRBD2. Germline CDR1 reads SGDLS; CDR2 reads YYNGEE. Trimming took 2 bases from V and 3 from J; bases not matched to a gene: 5. The CDR3 totals 15 residues. The CDR3 DNA follows: TGTGCCAGCAGCGTGGCGGGGGGTTGGACAGATACGCAGTATTTT. Translation gives CASSVAGGWTDTQYF. Drawing the rest from reference TRBV9 and TRBJ2-3, the complete variable domain is DSGVTQTPKHLITATGQRVTLRCSPRSGDLSVYWYQQSLDQGLQFLIQYYNGEERAKGNILERFSAQQFPDLHSELNLSSLELGDSALYFCASSVAGGWTDTQYFGPGTRLTVL.

V usage is TRBV3-1 (or the pseudogene TRBV3-2) and J usage is TRBJ2-7; 12 bases are a match to TRBD2. Germline-derived CDR1 and CDR2 are LGHDT and YNNKEL (reference sequence). CDR3 length equals 15 residues. Germline trimming cut 4 bases from V and 5 bases from J; bases unmatched to any gene: 6. The CDR3 sequence is CASSLRLAGANEQYF. The DNA for the CDR3 is TGTGCCAGCAGCCTGCGACTAGCGGGGGCCAACGAGCAGTACTTC.